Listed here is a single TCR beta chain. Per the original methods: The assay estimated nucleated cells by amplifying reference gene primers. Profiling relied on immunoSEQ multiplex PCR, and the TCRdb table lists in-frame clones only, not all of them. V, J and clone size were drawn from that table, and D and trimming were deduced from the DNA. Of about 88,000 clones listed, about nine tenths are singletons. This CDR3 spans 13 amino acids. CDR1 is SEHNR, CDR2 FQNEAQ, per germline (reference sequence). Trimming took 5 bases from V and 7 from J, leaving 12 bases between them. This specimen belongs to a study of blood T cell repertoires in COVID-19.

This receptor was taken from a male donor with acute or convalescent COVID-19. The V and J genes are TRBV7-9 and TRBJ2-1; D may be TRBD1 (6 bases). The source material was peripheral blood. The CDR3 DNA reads TGTGCCAGCAGCAAAATCAGGGGTAATGAGCAGTTCTTC. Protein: CASSKIRGNEQFF.